This T cell receptor beta chain derives from a study of blood T cell repertoires in COVID-19. Study-wide background: In each case, the material was cDNA or gDNA derived from T cells, B-cell-depleted T cells, or PBMCs.

The protocol was immunoSEQ multiplex PCR, while the TCRdb copy is restricted to in-frame clones and leaves out a portion. The table has a few hundred thousand clones, 70% to 90% seen once. CDR3 size: 16 residues. Trimming removed 4 bases from V and 0 bases from J; junction bases left unmatched: 4. CDR1 and CDR2 from the germline V gene are SGHRS and YFSETQ. Clinical history as reported by participants underpinned cohort assignment. The receptor was derived from a woman aged 40 to 49 who had recovered from COVID-19. This chain connects TRBV5-1 to TRBJ2-3; 11 bases are shared with TRBD2. The sample was PBMCs or T cells enriched from blood (not recorded which). In DNA form, the CDR3 reads TGCGCCAGCAGCCCGGGACTAGCGGAAAGCACAGATACGCAGTATTTT. Translated, it gives CASSPGLAESTDTQYF.